Shown below are 19 T cell receptor beta chains from a single sample sequenced in a study of molecular identifiers for immune sequencing clone quantification. TCRdb re-called the PCR reads through MiXCR, storing one row per CDR3 protein. This table holds roughly 630,000 distinct CDR3 sequences, about 25% found once. The sample taken for sequencing was naive CD8+ T cells from blood, with Jurkat cell RNA spiked in. Described subset: FACS-sorted CD8+CD4-CCR7+CD45RA+ naive T cells. These receptors originate from a human donor in good health. Some libraries in this study had Jurkat cell RNA spiked in.

This clonotype came up many times. This rearrangement joins TRBV5-5 to TRBJ2-5; the match to TRBD2 covers 8 bases. CDR3 length: 15 amino acids. V shed 5 bases, J shed 2 bases, and the junction held 8 bases outside the gene matches. Germline V gene lookup returns CDR1 SGHKS and CDR2 YYEKEE (reference sequence). CDR3 amino acids: CASSSPGTSQETQYF. The CDR3, as DNA: TGTGCCAGCAGTTCCCCCGGGACTAGTCAAGAGACCCAGTACTTC.

This clonotype occurred many times. The chain joins TRBV4-3 to TRBJ2-1; D may be TRBD2 (5 bases). V lost 4 bases and J lost 0, with 10 bases in between. The CDR3 is 15 residues long. CDR1 is LGHNA, CDR2 YSLEER, per germline. The DNA of the CDR3 is TGCGCCAGCAGCCGAATGACTAACTCCTACAATGAGCAGTTCTTC. Encoded protein: CASSRMTNSYNEQFF.

V is TRBV4-3 and J is TRBJ1-2, with unresolved D. The V gene lost 0 bases and the J gene lost 4 bases, with 12 bases spanning the gap. This CDR3 is built from 15 residues. Germline CDR1 LGHNA, CDR2 YSLEER. CDR3 loop: CASSQDIDKFYGYTF. CDR3 nucleotide sequence: TGCGCCAGCAGCCAAGATATTGACAAGTTCTATGGCTACACCTTC.

In this sample, this clonotype turned up many times. This chain uses TRBV20-1 with TRBJ2-7; 11 nucleotides align to TRBD1. V gave up 2 bases and J gave up 4 bases; unmatched junction bases: 7. Germline V lookup: CDR1 DFQATT, CDR2 SNEGSKA (reference sequence). This CDR3 comprises 15 residues. CDR3 amino acids: CSARITGQGGYEQYF. CDR3 sequence (DNA): TGCAGTGCTAGAATAACGGGACAGGGGGGATACGAGCAGTACTTC.

This clonotype was detected a few times. The V and J genes are TRBV4-1 and TRBJ2-1; D gene ambiguous. The ends were cut back, 0 bases at V and 10 bases at J, with 7 bases in the middle. Germline values: CDR1 MGHRA, CDR2 YSYEKL. The CDR3 covers 12 residues. The CDR3: CASSQDPREQFF. CDR3 bases: TGCGCCAGCAGCCAAGATCCCCGCGAGCAGTTCTTC.

This clonotype was counted ten times or more. This sequence joins TRBV6-6 and TRBJ2-2; D is unresolved. V was cut by 3 bases and J by 0 bases, with 11 bases left in between. CDR1 is MNHNY, CDR2 SVGAGI, per germline (reference sequence). The CDR3 loop spans 16 amino acids. In DNA form, the CDR3 reads TGTGCCAGCAGTTATAGCCAGAGAGCGAACACCGGGGAGCTGTTTTTT. This encodes CASSYSQRANTGELFF.

In this sample, this clonotype turned up once. V usage is TRBV6-4 and J usage is TRBJ1-1; maybe TRBD1 (5 bases). Germline V gene data show CDR1 as MRHNA and CDR2 as SNTAGT. CDR3 length: 13 residues. V dropped 3 bases and J dropped 10 bases, with 15 bases sitting between them. The CDR3 DNA is TGTGCCAGCAGTGAAGTCCCGACAGCCCTAGCTTTCTTT. Protein product: CASSEVPTALAFF.

This clonotype was recorded once. A much larger clone sits a single nucleotide away, making a read error possible. The V call is TRBV6-2 or TRBV6-3, the J call TRBJ2-6, with 10 bases that match TRBD1. The CDR3 has 14 residues. Germline assignment: CDR1 MNHEY and CDR2 SVGEGT. The CDR3: CAGSPGTGARVLTF. The CDR3 DNA follows: TGTGCCGGCAGCCCCGGGACAGGGGCAAGGGTCCTGACTTTC.

This clonotype showed up many times. Mismatch with germline at one junction end may stem from a read error. The V call is TRBV12-3 or TRBV12-4, the J call TRBJ1-6; D might be TRBD1 (6 bases). This CDR3 contains 12 residues. CDR3 protein: CASRGDNSPLRF. The CDR3 DNA reads TGTGCCAGCAGAGGGGACAATTCACCCCTCCGCTTT.

This clonotype was found many times. This rearrangement joins TRBV4-3 to TRBJ2-7; the match to TRBD2 covers 8 bases. This CDR3 is built from 13 residues. Unmatched junction bases numbered 0, after V lost 1 base and J lost 4 bases. Germline CDR1 LGHNA, CDR2 YSLEER. The CDR3 coding sequence is TGCGCCAGCAGCCAAGGACTAGCGTACGAGCAGTACTTC. This sequence encodes CASSQGLAYEQYF.

As regards this clonotype: A clone one base away is much larger, so this may be a read error. V gene TRBV7-2 combines with J gene TRBJ2-1; 7 nucleotides align to TRBD2. CDR1 is SGHTA, CDR2 FQGNSA, per germline. Trimming at V came to 4 bases and at J to 5 bases, leaving 8 bases not matched to a gene. This CDR3 has 15 amino acids. The CDR3 nucleotides are TGTGCCAGCAGCTCAAACGGGGGGTCGGACAATGAGCAGTTCTTC. Its protein product is CASSSNGGSDNEQFF.

In the case of this clonotype: Its ends do not fully match the called genes, so a read error is possible. The chain carries TRBV28 and TRBJ2-3; the match to TRBD2 covers 12 bases. This CDR3 has 15 residues. Per germline, CDR1 MDHEN and CDR2 SYDVKM. Here the CDR3 DNA reads TGTGCCGGCAGTTTACTAGCGGGAGGAGGGGATACACAGTATTTT. It codes for CAGSLLAGGGDTQYF.

The gene calls are TRBV19 and TRBJ1-5; D is unclear. V was pared by 1 base and J by 3 bases, with 10 bases between. In germline, CDR1 is LNHDA, CDR2 SQIVND (reference sequence). The CDR3 has 15 residues. CDR3 DNA: TGTGCCAGTAGTATAGGGGAATATAACAATCAGCCCCAGCATTTT. This translates into CASSIGEYNNQPQHF.

V is TRBV27 and J is TRBJ2-1; tentatively, D is TRBD1 (6 bases). This CDR3 is 16 amino acids long. V dropped 0 bases and J dropped 5 bases, with 14 bases sitting between them. Germline lookup yields CDR1 MNHEY and CDR2 SMNVEV (reference sequence). This CDR3 reads CASSLSTGPSHNEQFF. The CDR3 coding sequence is TGTGCCAGCAGTTTATCTACAGGGCCCAGTCACAATGAGCAGTTCTTC.

This clonotype came up a few times. This chain joins TRBV9 and TRBJ2-2; weak D call: TRBD2 (6 bases). Germline-derived CDR1 and CDR2 are SGDLS and YYNGEE. V lost 1 base and J lost 4, with 20 bases in between. The CDR3 is made up of 18 amino acids. The CDR3, as DNA: TGTGCCAGCAGCGTAAGAGAATGGGACTTGCGCACCACCGGGGAGCTGTTTTTT. This gives the protein CASSVREWDLRTTGELFF.

The table lists this clonotype with a few counts. This chain joins TRBV5-1 and TRBJ2-1; 7 bases are a match to TRBD2. The CDR3 sequence is 15 residues long. Germline trimming cut 4 bases from V and 2 bases from J; bases unmatched to any gene: 6. Per germline, CDR1 SGHRS and CDR2 YFSETQ. The CDR3 DNA follows: TGCGCCAGCAGCCATACTAGCGCCACCTACAATGAGCAGTTCTTC. Translated: CASSHTSATYNEQFF. The full variable domain, rest sourced from reference TRBV5-1 and TRBJ2-1, is KAGVTQTPRYLIKTRGQQVTLSCSPISGHRSVSWYQQTPGQGLQFLFEYFSETQRNKGNFPGRFSGRQFSNSRSEMNVSTLELGDSALYLCASSHTSATYNEQFFGPGTRLTVL.

Remarks on this clonotype: One end of the junction is discordant with germline, which a read error may explain. The rearrangement joins TRBV4-2 to TRBJ1-1; 7 bases fit TRBD1. CDR1 and CDR2 from the germline V gene are LGHNA and YNFKEQ. The CDR3 consists of 16 residues. The CDR3 bases are TGTGCCAGCCGCCAAGATAACAGGGGTGAGGACCCTGAAGCTTTCTTT. Amino acids: CASRQDNRGEDPEAFF.

This clonotype appeared a few times. The chain combines TRBV13 with TRBJ1-2; D is undetermined. The germline gives CDR1 PRHDT, CDR2 FYEKMQ (reference sequence). This CDR3 is built from 15 residues. The V gene lost 2 bases and the J gene lost 1 base, with 11 bases spanning the gap. CDR3 region: CASSLSIISNYGYTF. The CDR3 DNA reads as TGTGCCAGCAGCTTATCTATAATTAGTAACTATGGCTACACCTTC.

About this clonotype itself: Mismatch with germline at one junction end may stem from a read error. The V call is TRBV24-1, the J call TRBJ2-1, with TRBD2 identical over 10 bases. CDR1 and CDR2 (germline): KGHDR, SFDVKD. The CDR3 totals 16 residues. For the CDR3, the DNA is TGTGCCACCAGTGACTCTAGCGGGAGTACCTACGATGAGCAGTTCTTC. Its protein product is CATSDSSGSTYDEQFF.